This T cell receptor (beta chain) originates from a study of immune evolution from preneoplasia to lung adenocarcinoma. Points from the study as a whole: From normal lung to invasive adenocarcinoma, top clone frequencies appeared to decrease. Later-stage lesions seemingly showed higher T cell density and diversity than normal lung.

This clone has more than one count but fewer than ten. The antigen remains unidentified. The junction had 11 bases not matched to a gene; V was cut back by 0 bases and J by 6 bases. This CDR3 is 18 amino acids long. Germline CDR1 LGHNA, CDR2 YNFKEQ. Some clones are missing from TCRdb's copy, which holds only in-frame ones; the method was immunoSEQ multiplex PCR. Among about 14,000 clones listed, approximately 85% were seen once. Patient tissue came from resections in Japan or China, 2014–2017. V gene TRBV4-2 combines with J gene TRBJ2-1; 10 nucleotides line up with TRBD2. Sequenced: FFPE lung adenocarcinoma in situ tissue. The clonotype was recovered from an older donor with lung adenocarcinoma. In DNA form, the CDR3 reads TGTGCCAGCAGCCAAGAATTGAGGGCTAGCGGGAGCGGCAATGAGCAGTTCTTC. It specifies CASSQELRASGSGNEQFF.